Each of the 13 T cell receptor beta chains below was sequenced from the same sample in a study of T cell responses to AZD1222 COVID-19 vaccine. The repertoire was sequenced with immunoSEQ multiplex PCR; TCRdb's copy has only in-frame clones and lacks some. This table has more than 100,000 clones, 80% to 95% appearing once. The material sequenced was peripheral blood, taken on day 0 of AZD1222 vaccination. The source of these receptors is an adult in good health.

The chain couples TRBV7-2 to TRBJ2-1; 9 bases align to TRBD1. The germline V gene has CDR1 SGHTA and CDR2 FQGNSA. Losses at the gene ends were 5 bases for V and 3 bases for J; bases not matched to a gene: 5. CDR3 length: 15 amino acids. CDR3: CASSRDRGGYNEQFF. For the CDR3, the DNA is TGTGCCAGCAGCCGCGACAGGGGGGGCTACAATGAGCAGTTCTTC.

The chain joins TRBV7-8 to TRBJ1-2; a weak D match, TRBD1 (5 bases). This CDR3 has 16 amino acids. The V end was cut by 0 bases, the J end by 7 bases, with 18 bases between. CDR1 SGHVS and CDR2 FQNEAQ come from the germline V gene. For the CDR3, the DNA is TGTGCCAGCAGCTTAGCGCTTGGCCAGGGTGATAGTGGCTACACCTTC. Its protein is CASSLALGQGDSGYTF. The entire variable domain, with the rest obtained from reference TRBV7-8 and TRBJ1-2, is as follows: GAGVSQSPRYKVAKRGQDVALRCDPISGHVSLFWYQQALGQGPEFLTYFQNEAQLDKSGLPSDRFFAERPEGSVSTLKIQRTQQEDSAVYLCASSLALGQGDSGYTFGSGTRLTVV.

This clone is labeled medium-sized. V gene TRBV2 combines with J gene TRBJ1-4; TRBD1 is a possible D gene (5 bases). Looked up from germline, CDR1 is SNHLY and CDR2 is FYNNEI. The CDR3 is 13 residues long. V was pared by 7 bases and J by 3 bases, with 9 bases between. The CDR3 region is CASMGGANEKLFF. In DNA, the CDR3 is TGTGCCAGCATGGGGGGGGCTAATGAAAAACTGTTTTTT.

The rearrangement joins TRBV5-1 to TRBJ2-2, with D hard to call. Trimming removed 2 bases from V and 5 bases from J, with 4 bases in between. CDR3 length equals 12 residues. Looked up from germline, CDR1 is SGHRS and CDR2 is YFSETQ. CDR3 in DNA: TGCGCCAGCAGCTTTCCTACCGGGGAGCTGTTTTTT. Encoded protein: CASSFPTGELFF.

The chain has TRBV7-9 and TRBJ2-7, with D hard to call. V gave up 5 bases and J gave up 0 bases, with 2 bases separating them. Germline V gives CDR1 SEHNR, CDR2 FQNEAQ (reference sequence). This CDR3 has 11 residues. In DNA, the CDR3 is TGTGCCAGCAGCGACTCCTACGAGCAGTACTTC. This translates into CASSDSYEQYF.

The rearrangement joins TRBV3-1 (or the pseudogene TRBV3-2) to TRBJ1-5; 9 nucleotides align to TRBD1. Unmatched junction bases numbered 11, after V lost 3 bases and J lost 2 bases. The CDR3 length is 18 residues. Germline assignment: CDR1 LGHDT and CDR2 YNNKEL (reference sequence). CDR3 in DNA: TGTGCCAGCAGCCACTCGACAGGGGGGATTTGGGGCAATCAGCCCCAGCATTTT. Protein product: CASSHSTGGIWGNQPQHF.

The chain links TRBV28 to TRBJ2-7, with D possibly being TRBD1 (6 bases). Germline V gene sequence: CDR1 MDHEN, CDR2 SYDVKM. V lost 3 bases to trimming and J lost 0 bases, with 12 bases between them. The CDR3 sequence is 15 residues long. The CDR3 bases are TGTGCCAGCAGTTTGGCAGGGGTGCACTCCTACGAGCAGTACTTC. It encodes CASSLAGVHSYEQYF. The whole variable domain, filled in from reference TRBV28 and TRBJ2-7, reads DVKVTQSSRYLVKRTGEKVFLECVQDMDHENMFWYRQDPGLGLRLIYFSYDVKMKEKGDIPEGYSVSREKKERFSLILESASTNQTSMYLCASSLAGVHSYEQYFGPGTRLTVT.

The chain is built from TRBV11-2 and TRBJ1-1; no definite D call. Trimming cost V 2 bases and J 1 base, with 5 bases left between them. CDR3 length: 13 residues. Germline V gives CDR1 SGHAT, CDR2 FQNNGV. This CDR3 reads CASSLSGNTEAFF. In nucleotides, the CDR3 is TGTGCCAGCAGCTTATCAGGGAACACTGAAGCTTTCTTT.

The chain joins TRBV5-1 to TRBJ2-7, with D possibly TRBD1 on 5 matching bases. The length of the CDR3 is 14 residues. The germline CDR1 and CDR2 sequences are SGHRS and YFSETQ. V was pared by 4 bases and J by 3 bases, with 14 bases between. CDR3 coding DNA: TGCGCCAGCAGCCCAGGGTTTGAAAGCTACGAGCAGTACTTC. Encoded protein: CASSPGFESYEQYF.

V and J are TRBV7-2 and TRBJ1-1, with a weak D call TRBD1 (6 bases). Germline assignment: CDR1 SGHTA and CDR2 FQGNSA. The CDR3 covers 17 residues. The ends were cut back, 1 base at V and 0 bases at J, with 15 bases in the middle. The CDR3 DNA follows: TGTGCCAGCAGCTTAGAGGCTTACAGGGAACTGAACACTGAAGCTTTCTTT. Its protein product is CASSLEAYRELNTEAFF.

The V and J genes are TRBV5-1 and TRBJ1-3; 9 bases align to TRBD1. Germline loops: CDR1 SGHRS, CDR2 YFSETQ. CDR3 length: 14 residues. V lost 7 bases and J lost 4; bases outside the gene matches: 6. This CDR3 reads CASAQGAFGNTIYF. CDR3 in DNA: TGCGCCAGCGCACAGGGGGCGTTCGGAAACACCATATATTTT. Complete variable domain (other parts from reference TRBV5-1 and TRBJ1-3): KAGVTQTPRYLIKTRGQQVTLSCSPISGHRSVSWYQQTPGQGLQFLFEYFSETQRNKGNFPGRFSGRQFSNSRSEMNVSTLELGDSALYLCASAQGAFGNTIYFGEGSWLTVV.

The chain employs TRBV29-1 and TRBJ2-5; TRBD2 matches at 9 bases. Germline V CDR1 and CDR2: SQVTM, ANQGSEA. Trimming at V came to 3 bases and at J to 5 bases, leaving 7 bases not matched to a gene. This CDR3 contains 14 residues. This CDR3 is CSVDRLAGVETQYF. In nucleotides, the CDR3 is TGCAGCGTTGACCGGTTAGCGGGAGTGGAGACCCAGTACTTC.

V is TRBV29-1 and J is TRBJ1-1; D gene ambiguous. The germline CDR1 and CDR2 sequences are SQVTM and ANQGSEA. The CDR3 loop spans 16 amino acids. Trimming pared 0 bases from V and 1 base from J, leaving 15 bases between. CDR3 residues: CSVEDPGLGTNTEAFF. The DNA of the CDR3 is TGCAGCGTTGAAGACCCCGGACTAGGAACGAACACTGAAGCTTTCTTT.